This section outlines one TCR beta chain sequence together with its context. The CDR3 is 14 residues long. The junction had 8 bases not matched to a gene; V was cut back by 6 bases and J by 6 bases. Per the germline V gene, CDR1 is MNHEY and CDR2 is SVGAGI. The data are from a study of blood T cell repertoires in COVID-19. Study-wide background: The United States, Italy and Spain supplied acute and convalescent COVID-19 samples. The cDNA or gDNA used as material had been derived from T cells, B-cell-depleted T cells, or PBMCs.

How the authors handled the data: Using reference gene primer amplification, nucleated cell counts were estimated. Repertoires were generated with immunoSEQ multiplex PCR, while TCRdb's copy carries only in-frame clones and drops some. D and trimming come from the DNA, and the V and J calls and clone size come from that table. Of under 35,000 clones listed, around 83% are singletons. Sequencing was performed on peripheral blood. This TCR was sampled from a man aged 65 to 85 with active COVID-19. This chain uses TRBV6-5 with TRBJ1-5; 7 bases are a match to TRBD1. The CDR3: CASRMTGHGQPQHF. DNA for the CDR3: TGTGCCAGCAGGATGACAGGGCATGGTCAGCCCCAGCATTTT.